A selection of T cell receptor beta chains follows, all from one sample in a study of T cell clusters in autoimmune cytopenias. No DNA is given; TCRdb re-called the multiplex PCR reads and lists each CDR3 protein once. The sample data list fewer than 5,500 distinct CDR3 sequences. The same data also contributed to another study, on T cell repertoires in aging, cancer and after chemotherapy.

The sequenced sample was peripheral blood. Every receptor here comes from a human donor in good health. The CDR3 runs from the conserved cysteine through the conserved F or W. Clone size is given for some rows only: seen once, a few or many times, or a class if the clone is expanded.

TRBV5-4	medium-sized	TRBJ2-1	CASSTTSGSGREQFF
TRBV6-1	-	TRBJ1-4	CASSESSGQEKLFF
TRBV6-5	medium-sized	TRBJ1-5	CASKRDFSNQPQHF
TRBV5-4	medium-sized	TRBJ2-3	CASSPRLAGGPDTQYF
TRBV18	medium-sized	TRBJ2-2	CASSPPGSSRAGELFF
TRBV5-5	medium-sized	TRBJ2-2	CASTRQGANTGELFF
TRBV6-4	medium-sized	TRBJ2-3	CASSEGRSTDTQYF
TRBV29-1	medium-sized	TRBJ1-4	CSVGTGNEKLFF
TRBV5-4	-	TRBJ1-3	CASSLGGDRLSGNTIYF
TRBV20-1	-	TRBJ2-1	CSVPTSGSYEQFF
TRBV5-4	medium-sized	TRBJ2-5	CASSLSEETQYF
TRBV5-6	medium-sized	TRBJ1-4	CASSHGTGRNEKLFF
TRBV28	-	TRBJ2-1	CASSFTTIPNEQFF
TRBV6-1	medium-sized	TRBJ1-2	CASRRTGEEVYGYTF
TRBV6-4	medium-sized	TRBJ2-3	CASSDGHTDTQYF
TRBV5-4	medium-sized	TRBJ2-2	CASSLRDGANTGELFF
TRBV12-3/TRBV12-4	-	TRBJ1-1	CASSFSRPEAFF
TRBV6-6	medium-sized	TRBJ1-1	CASRMDGNTEAFF
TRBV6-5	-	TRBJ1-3	CASRADLDGRSGNTIYF
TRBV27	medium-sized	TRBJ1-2	CASSSSSRGGYTF
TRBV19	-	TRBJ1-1	CASSPLYPMNTEAFF
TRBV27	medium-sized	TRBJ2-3	CASSPTGGWSDTQYF
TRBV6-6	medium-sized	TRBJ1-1	CASSYNTGKNTEAFF
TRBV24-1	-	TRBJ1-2	CATSDPGTDYGYTF
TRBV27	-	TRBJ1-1	CASSPRRGGDTEAFF
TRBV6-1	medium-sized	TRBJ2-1	CASSESTPGPSNEQFF